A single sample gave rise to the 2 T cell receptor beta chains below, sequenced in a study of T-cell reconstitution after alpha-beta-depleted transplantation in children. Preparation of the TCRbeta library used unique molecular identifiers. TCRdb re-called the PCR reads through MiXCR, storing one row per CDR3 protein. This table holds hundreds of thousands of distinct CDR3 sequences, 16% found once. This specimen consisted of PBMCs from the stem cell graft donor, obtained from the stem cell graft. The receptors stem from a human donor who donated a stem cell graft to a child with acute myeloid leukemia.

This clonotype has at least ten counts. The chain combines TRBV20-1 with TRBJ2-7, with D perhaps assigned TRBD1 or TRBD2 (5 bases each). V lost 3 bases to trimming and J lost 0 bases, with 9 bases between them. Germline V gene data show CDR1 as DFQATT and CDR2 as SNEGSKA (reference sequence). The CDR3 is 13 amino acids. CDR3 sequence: CSASSGHSYEQYV. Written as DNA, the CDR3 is TGCAGTGCTAGTTCGGGGCACTCCTACGAGCAGTACGTC.

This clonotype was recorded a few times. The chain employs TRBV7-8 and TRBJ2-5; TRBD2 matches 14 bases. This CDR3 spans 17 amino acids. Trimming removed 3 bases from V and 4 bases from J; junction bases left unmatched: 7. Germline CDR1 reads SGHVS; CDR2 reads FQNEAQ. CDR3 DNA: TGTGCCAGCAGCTTGCGACTAGCGGGGGGGCTAGCAGAGACCCAGTACTTC. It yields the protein CASSLRLAGGLAETQYF.